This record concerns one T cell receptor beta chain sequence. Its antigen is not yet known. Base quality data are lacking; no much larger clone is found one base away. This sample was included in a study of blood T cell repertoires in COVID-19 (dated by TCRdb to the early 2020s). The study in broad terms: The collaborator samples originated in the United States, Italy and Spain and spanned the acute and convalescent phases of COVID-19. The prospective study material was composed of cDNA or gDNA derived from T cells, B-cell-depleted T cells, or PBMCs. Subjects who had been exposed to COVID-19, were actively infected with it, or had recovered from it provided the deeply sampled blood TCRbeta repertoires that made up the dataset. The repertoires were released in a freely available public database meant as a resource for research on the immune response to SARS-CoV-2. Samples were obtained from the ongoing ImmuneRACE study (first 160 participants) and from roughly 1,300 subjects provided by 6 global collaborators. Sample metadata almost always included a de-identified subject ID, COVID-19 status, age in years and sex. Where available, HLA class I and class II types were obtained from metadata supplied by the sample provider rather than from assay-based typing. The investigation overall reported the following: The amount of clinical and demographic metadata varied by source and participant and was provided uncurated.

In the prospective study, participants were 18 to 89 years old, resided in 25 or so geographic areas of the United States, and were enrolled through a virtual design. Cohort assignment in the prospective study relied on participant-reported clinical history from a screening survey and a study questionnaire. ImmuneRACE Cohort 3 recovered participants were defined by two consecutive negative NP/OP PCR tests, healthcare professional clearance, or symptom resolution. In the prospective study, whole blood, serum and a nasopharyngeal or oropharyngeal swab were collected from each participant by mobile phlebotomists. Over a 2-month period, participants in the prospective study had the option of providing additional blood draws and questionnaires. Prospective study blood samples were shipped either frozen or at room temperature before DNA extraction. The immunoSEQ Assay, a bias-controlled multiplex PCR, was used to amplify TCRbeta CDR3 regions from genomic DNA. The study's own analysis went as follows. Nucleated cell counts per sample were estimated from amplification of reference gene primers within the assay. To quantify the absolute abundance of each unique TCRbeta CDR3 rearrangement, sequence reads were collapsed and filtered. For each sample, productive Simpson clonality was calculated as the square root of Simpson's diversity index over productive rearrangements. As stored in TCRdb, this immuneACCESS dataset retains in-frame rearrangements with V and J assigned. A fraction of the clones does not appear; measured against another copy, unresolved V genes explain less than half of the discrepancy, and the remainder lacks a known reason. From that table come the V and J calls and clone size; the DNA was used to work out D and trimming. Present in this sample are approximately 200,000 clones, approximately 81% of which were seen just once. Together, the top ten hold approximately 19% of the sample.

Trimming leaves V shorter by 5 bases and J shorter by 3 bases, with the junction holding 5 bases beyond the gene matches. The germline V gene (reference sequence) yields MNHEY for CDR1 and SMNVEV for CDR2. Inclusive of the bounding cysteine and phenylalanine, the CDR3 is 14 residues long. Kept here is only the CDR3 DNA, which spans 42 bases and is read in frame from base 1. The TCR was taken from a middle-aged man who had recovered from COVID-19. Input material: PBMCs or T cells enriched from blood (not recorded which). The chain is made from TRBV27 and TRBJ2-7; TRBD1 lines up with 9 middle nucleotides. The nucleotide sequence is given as TGTGCCAGCAGTAGACCGGGACAGGGCTACGAGCAGTACTTC. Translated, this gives CASSRPGQGYEQYF.